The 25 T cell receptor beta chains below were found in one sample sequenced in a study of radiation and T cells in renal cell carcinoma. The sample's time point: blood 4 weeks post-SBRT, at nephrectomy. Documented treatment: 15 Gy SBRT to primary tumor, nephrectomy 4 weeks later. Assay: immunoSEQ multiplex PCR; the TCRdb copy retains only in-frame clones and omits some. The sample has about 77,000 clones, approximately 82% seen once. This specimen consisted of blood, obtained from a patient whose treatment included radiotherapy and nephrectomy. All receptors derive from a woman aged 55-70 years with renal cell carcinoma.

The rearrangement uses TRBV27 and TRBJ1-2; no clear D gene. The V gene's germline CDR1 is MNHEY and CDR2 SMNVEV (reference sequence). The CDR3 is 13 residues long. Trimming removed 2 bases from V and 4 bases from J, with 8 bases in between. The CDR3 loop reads CASSLAGRYGYTF. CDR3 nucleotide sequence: TGTGCCAGCAGTTTAGCGGGCCGCTATGGCTACACCTTC.

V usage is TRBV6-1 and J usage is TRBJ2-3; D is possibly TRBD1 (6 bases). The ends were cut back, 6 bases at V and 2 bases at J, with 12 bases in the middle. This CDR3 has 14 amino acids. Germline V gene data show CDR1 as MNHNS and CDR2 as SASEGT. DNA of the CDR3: TGTGCCAGCAGCCTGGACAGTTCCACAGATACGCAGTATTTT. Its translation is CASSLDSSTDTQYF.

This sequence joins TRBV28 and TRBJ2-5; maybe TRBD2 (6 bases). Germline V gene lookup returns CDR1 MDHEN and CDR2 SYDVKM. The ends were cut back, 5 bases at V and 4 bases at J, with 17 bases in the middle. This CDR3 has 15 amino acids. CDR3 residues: CASSPSMGGGETQYF. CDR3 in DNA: TGTGCCAGCAGTCCCTCTATGGGGGGAGGAGAGACCCAGTACTTC.

The CDR3 DNA is TGTGCCATCAGTGCTTCTCCGGGCCGCTTGAACACTGAAGCTTTCTTT. Amino acids: CAISASPGRLNTEAFF. This rearrangement joins TRBV10-3 to TRBJ1-1; D is uncertain. This CDR3 has 16 amino acids. V was cut by 4 bases and J by 0 bases, with 15 bases left in between. Germline V gene data show CDR1 as ENHRY and CDR2 as SYGVKD.

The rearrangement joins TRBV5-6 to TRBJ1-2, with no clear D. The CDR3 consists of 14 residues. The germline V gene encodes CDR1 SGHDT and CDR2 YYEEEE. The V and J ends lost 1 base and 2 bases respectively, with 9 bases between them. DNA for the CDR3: TGTGCCAGCAGCTTGAAGACACTCAACTATGGCTACACCTTC. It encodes CASSLKTLNYGYTF. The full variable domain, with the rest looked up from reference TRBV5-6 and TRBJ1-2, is DAGVTQSPTHLIKTRGQQVTLRCSPKSGHDTVSWYQQALGQGPQFIFQYYEEEERQRGNFPDRFSGHQFPNYSSELNVNALLLGDSALYLCASSLKTLNYGYTFGSGTRLTVV.

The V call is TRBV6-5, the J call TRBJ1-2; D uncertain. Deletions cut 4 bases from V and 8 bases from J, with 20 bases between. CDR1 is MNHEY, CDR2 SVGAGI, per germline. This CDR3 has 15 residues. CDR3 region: CASSSTRATLGGYTF. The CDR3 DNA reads TGTGCCAGCAGTTCGACCCGGGCGACGCTCGGGGGCTACACCTTC.

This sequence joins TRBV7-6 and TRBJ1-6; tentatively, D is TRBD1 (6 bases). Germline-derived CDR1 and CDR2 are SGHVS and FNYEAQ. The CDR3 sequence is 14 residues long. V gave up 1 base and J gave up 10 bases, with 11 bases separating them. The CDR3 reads CASSLGRGGSPLHF. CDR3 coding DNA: TGTGCCAGCAGCTTAGGCAGGGGAGGATCACCCCTCCACTTT.

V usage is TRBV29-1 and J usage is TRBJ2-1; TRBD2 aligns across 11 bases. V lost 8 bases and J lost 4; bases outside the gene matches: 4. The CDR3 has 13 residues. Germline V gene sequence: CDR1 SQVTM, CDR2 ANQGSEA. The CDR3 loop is CSSRTSGYNEQFF. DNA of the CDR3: TGCAGCTCCCGGACTAGCGGGTACAATGAGCAGTTCTTC.

CDR3 residues: CASSATGGGRYTF. The CDR3 DNA is TGTGCCAGCAGTGCCACAGGGGGCGGGAGGTACACCTTC. This chain uses TRBV2 with TRBJ1-2; 9 bases align to TRBD1. The trim removed 4 bases at V and 11 bases at J, leaving 8 bases unmatched. Germline CDR1 and CDR2: SNHLY and FYNNEI. This CDR3 is built from 13 residues.

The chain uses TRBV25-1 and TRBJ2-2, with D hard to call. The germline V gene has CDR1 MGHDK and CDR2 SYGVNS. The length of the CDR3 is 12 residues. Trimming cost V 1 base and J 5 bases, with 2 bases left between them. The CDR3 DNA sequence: TGTGCCAGCAGTGAATTGACCGGGGAGCTGTTTTTT. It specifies CASSELTGELFF.

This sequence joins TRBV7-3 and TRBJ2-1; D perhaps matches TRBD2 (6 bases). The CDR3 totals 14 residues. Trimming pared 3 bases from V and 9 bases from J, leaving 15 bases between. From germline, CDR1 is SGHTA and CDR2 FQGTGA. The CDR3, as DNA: TGTGCCAGCAGCTTGGACGGACTACTTGGTGAGCAGTTCTTC. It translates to CASSLDGLLGEQFF.

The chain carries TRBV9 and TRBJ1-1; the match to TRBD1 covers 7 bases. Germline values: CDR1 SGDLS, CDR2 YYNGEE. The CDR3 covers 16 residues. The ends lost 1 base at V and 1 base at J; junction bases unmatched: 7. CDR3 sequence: CASSVQGGEPNTEAFF. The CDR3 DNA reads TGTGCCAGCAGCGTACAGGGGGGCGAACCGAACACTGAAGCTTTCTTT.

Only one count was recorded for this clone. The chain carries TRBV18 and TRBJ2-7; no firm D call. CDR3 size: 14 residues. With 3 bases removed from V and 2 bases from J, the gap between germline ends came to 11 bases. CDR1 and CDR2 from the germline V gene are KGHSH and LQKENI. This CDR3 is CASSPRTDTYEQYF. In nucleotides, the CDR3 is TGTGCCAGCTCACCCCGAACTGATACCTACGAGCAGTACTTC.

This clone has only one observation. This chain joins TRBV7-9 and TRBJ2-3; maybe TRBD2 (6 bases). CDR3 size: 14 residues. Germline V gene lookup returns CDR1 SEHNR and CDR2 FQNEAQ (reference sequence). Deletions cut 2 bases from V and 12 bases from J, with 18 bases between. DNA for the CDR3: TGTGCCAGCAGCTTAAGCTTGGAGGGGCCGCCACAGTATTTT. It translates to CASSLSLEGPPQYF.

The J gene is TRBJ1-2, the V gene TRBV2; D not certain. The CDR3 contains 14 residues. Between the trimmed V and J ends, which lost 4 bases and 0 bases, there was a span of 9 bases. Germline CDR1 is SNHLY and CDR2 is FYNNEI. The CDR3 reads CASSVEDANYGYTF. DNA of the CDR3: TGTGCCAGCAGTGTAGAGGATGCTAACTATGGCTACACCTTC.

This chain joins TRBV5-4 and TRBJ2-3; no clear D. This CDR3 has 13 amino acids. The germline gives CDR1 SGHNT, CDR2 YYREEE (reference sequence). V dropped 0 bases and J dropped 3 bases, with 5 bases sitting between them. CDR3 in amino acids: CASSLEGTDTQYF. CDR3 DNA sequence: TGTGCCAGCAGCTTGGAAGGGACAGATACGCAGTATTTT.

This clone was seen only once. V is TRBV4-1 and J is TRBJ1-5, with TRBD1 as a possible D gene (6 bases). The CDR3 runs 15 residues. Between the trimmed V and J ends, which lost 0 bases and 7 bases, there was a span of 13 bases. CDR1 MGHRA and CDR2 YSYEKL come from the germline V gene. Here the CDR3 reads CASSQEGQSTQPQHF. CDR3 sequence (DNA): TGCGCCAGCAGCCAAGAAGGACAGAGTACCCAGCCCCAGCATTTT.

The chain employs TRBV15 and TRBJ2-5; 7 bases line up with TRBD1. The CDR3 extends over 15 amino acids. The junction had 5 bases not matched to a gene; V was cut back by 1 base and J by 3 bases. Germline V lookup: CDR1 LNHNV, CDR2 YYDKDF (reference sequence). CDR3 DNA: TGTGCCACCAGCAGAGGACTGGGACAGAAAGAGACCCAGTACTTC. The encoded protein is CATSRGLGQKETQYF.

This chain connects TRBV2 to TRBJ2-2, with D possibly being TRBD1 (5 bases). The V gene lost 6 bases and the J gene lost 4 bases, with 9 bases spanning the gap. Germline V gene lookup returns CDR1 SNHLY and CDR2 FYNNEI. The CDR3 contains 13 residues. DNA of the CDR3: TGTGCCAGCAGCGTAGGGGCCACCGGGGAGCTGTTTTTT. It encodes CASSVGATGELFF.

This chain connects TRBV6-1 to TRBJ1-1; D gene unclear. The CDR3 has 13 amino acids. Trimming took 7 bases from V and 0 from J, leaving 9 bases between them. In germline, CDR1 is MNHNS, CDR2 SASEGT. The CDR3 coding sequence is TGTGCCAGCAACGGCAGGTTGAACACTGAAGCTTTCTTT. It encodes CASNGRLNTEAFF.

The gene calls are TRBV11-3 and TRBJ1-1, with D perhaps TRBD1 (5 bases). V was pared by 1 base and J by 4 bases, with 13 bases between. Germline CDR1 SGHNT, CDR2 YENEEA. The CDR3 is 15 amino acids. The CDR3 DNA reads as TGTGCCAGCAGCTTAGGAGGGGATGGGGTCACTGAAGCTTTCTTT. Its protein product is CASSLGGDGVTEAFF.

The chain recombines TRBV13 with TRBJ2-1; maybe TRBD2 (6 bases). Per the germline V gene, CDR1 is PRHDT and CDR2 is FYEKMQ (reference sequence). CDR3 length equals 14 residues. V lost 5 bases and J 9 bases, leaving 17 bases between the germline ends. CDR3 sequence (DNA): TGTGCCAGCAGCGATGGGACTCCCGTAATTGAGCAGTTCTTC. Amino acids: CASSDGTPVIEQFF.

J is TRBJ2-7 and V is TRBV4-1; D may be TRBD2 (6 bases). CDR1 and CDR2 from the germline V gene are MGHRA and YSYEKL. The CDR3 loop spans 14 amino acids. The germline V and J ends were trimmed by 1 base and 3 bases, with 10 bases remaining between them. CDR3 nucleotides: TGCGCCAGCAGCCAAGGGGGGACTTACTACGAGCAGTACTTC. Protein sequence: CASSQGGTYYEQYF.

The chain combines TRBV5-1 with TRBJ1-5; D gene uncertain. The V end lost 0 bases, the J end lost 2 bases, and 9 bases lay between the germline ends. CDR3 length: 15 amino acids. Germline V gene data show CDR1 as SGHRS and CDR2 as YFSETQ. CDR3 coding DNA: TGCGCCAGCAGCTTGGAAGGGAGTGGCAATCAGCCCCAGCATTTT. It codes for CASSLEGSGNQPQHF. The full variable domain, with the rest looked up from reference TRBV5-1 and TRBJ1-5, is KAGVTQTPRYLIKTRGQQVTLSCSPISGHRSVSWYQQTPGQGLQFLFEYFSETQRNKGNFPGRFSGRQFSNSRSEMNVSTLELGDSALYLCASSLEGSGNQPQHFGDGTRLSIL.

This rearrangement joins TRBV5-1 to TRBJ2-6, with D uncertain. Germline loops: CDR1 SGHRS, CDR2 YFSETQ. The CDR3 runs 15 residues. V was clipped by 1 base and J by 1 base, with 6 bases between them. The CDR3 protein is CASSLSSSGANVLTF. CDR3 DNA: TGCGCCAGCAGCTTGAGTTCATCTGGGGCCAACGTCCTGACTTTC.